The clone carrying this TCR beta chain was recorded a few times. What it binds is not known. This record belongs to a study of response to subunit inactivated influenza vaccine. General study results and limits: Seasonal influenza vaccination, on each occasion, was suggested by the authors to recruit few new T cells.

TCRdb itself ran the RT-PCR reads through MiXCR, one entry per CDR3 protein. The sample includes hundreds of thousands of distinct CDR3 sequences, about 15% seen only once; the top ten take 5.5% to 7%. The material sequenced was PBMCs from blood, taken less than 15 days before vaccination. This sequence originates from a man aged 50 or older who received an inactivated influenza vaccine.

CDR3 loop: CASSPQGSRYEQYF. CDR3 DNA sequence: TGTGCCAGCAGCCCGCAGGGGAGTAGGTACGAGCAGTACTTC. J is TRBJ2-7 and V is TRBV5-5, with a possible D match to TRBD1 (6 bases). CDR3 length equals 14 residues. Germline CDR1 reads SGHKS; CDR2 reads YYEKEE (reference sequence). The V end lost 4 bases, the J end lost 4 bases, and 15 bases lay between the germline ends.